This TCR beta chain was recovered during a study of regulatory T cells in long-lasting Graves disease. J lost 10 bases, V lost 5 bases, and 15 bases had no gene match. Germline assignment: CDR1 SNHLY and CDR2 FYNNEI. The CDR3 consists of 15 residues. Study-wide findings and caveats: The number of shared public clonotypes was higher in persistent patients (roughly 2,800) than new patients (approximately 1,000).

Arm-PCR of CDR3 regions and iRepertoire HTBI primers were the basis on which TCR beta libraries were built. One entry per CDR3 protein results from TCRdb running MiXCR on the multiplex PCR reads. Here the sample spans more than 450,000 distinct CDR3 sequences, around 12% being singletons. Time point here: newly diagnosed GD, antithyroid drugs for less than 3 months. The TCR library was prepared using RNA isolated from PBMCs. With EDTA tubes as the receptacles, about 8.1 milliliters of peripheral blood were drawn. Regarding this clonotype: The antigen remains undetermined.

These data also featured in a second study, about T cells in Graves' hyperthyroidism and ophthalmopathy.

The origin of this receptor is a woman between 25 and 40 years old with Graves disease. Sequences were derived from peripheral blood mononuclear cells (PBMCs), sampled at new diagnosis, from a patient treated with antithyroid drugs. The chain joins TRBV2 to TRBJ1-1; 8 positions agree with TRBD1. In DNA, the CDR3 is TGTGCCAGCAGTCAAACGACAGGGGCGCCCCTAAGAGCTTTCTTT. It encodes CASSQTTGAPLRAFF.